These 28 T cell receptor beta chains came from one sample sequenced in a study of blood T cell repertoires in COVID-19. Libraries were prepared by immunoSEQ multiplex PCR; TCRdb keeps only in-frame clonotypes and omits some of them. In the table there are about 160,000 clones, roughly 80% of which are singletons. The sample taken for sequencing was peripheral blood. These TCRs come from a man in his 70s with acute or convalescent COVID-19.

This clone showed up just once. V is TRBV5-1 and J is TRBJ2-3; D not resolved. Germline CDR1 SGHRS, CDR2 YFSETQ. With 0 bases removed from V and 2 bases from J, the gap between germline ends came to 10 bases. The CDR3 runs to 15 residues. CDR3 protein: CASSLELIFTDTQYF. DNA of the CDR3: TGCGCCAGCAGCTTGGAACTGATCTTCACAGATACGCAGTATTTT.

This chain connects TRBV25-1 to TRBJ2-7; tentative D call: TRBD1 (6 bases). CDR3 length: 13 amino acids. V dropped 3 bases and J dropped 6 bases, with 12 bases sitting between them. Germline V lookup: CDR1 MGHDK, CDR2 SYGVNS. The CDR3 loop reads CASSDYRVSEQYF. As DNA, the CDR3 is TGTGCCAGCAGTGATTACAGGGTCAGCGAGCAGTACTTC.

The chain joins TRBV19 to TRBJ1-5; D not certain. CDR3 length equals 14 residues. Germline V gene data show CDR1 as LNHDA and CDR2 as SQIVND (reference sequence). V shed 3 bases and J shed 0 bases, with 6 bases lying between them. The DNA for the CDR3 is TGTGCCAGTAGTATTGTCTATAGCAATCAGCCCCAGCATTTT. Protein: CASSIVYSNQPQHF.

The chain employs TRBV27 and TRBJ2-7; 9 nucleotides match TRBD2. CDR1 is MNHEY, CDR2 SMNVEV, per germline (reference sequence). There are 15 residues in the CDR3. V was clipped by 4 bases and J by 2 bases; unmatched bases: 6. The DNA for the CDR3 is TGTGCCAGCAGTTCCTTAGCGGGAGCAACCTACGAGCAGTACTTC. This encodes CASSSLAGATYEQYF.

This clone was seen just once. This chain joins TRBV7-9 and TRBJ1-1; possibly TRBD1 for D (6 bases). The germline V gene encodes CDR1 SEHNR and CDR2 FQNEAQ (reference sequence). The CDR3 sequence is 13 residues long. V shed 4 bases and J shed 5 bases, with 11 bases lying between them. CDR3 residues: CASSSQGRTEAFF. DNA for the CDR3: TGTGCCAGCAGCTCACAGGGACGGACTGAAGCTTTCTTT.

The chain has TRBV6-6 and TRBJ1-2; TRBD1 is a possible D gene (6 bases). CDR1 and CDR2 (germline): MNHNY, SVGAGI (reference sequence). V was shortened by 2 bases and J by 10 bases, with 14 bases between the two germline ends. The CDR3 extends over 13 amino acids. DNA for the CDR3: TGTGCCAGCAGTTACAGGGGCCAGGGGTTCTACACCTTC. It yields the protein CASSYRGQGFYTF.

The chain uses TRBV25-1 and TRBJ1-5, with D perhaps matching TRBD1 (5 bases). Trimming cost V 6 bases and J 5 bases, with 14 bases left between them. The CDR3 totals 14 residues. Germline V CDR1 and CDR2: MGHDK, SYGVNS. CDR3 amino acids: CASRRGELDQPQHF. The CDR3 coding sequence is TGTGCCAGCAGGCGGGGGGAATTGGATCAGCCCCAGCATTTT.

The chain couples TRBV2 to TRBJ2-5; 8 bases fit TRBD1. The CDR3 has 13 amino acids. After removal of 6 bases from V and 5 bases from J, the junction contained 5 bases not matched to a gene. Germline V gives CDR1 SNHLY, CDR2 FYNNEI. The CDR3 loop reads CASRQGVVETQYF. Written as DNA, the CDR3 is TGTGCCAGCAGACAGGGGGTGGTGGAGACCCAGTACTTC. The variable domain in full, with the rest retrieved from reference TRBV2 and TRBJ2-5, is EPEVTQTPSHQVTQMGQEVILRCVPISNHLYFYWYRQILGQKVEFLVSFYNNEISEKSEIFDDQFSVERPDGSNFTLKIRSTKLEDSAMYFCASRQGVVETQYFGPGTRLLVL.

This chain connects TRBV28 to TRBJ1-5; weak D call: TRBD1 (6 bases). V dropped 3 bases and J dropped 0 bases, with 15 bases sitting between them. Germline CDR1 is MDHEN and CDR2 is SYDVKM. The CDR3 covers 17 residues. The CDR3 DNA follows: TGTGCCAGCAGTTTTCAGGGGAGGGGTTATAGCAATCAGCCCCAGCATTTT. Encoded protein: CASSFQGRGYSNQPQHF.

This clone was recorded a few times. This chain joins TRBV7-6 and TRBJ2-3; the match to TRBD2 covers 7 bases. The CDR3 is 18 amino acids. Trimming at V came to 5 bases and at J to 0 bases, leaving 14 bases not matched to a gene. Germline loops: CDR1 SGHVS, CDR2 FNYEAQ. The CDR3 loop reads CASSATPLARTSTDTQYF. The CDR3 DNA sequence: TGTGCCAGCAGCGCGACTCCACTAGCGAGAACTAGCACAGATACGCAGTATTTT.

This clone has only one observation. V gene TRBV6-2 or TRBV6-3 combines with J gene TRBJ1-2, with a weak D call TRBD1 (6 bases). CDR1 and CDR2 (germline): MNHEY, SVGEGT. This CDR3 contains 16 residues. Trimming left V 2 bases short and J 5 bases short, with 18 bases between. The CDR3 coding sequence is TGTGCCAGCAGTTACAACAGGGACAACGAAATATATGGCTACACCTTC. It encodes CASSYNRDNEIYGYTF.

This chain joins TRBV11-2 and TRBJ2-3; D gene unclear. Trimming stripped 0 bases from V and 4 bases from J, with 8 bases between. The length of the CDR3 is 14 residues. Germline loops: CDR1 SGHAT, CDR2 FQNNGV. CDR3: CASSLDFSSDTQYF. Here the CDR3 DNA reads TGTGCCAGCAGCTTAGATTTTAGTTCAGATACGCAGTATTTT.

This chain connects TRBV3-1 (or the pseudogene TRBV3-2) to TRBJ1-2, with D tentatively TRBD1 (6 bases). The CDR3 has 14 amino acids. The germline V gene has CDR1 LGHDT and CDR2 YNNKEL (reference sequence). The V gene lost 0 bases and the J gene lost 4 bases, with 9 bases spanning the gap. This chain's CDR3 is CASSQDGTRYGYTF. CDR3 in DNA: TGTGCCAGCAGCCAAGATGGGACACGCTATGGCTACACCTTC.

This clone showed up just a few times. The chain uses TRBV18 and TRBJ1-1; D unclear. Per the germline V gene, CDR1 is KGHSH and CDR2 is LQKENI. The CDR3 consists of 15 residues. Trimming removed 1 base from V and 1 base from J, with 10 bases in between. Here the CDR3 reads CASSPRTPRNTEAFF. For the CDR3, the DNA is TGTGCCAGCTCACCACGGACTCCCCGGAACACTGAAGCTTTCTTT.

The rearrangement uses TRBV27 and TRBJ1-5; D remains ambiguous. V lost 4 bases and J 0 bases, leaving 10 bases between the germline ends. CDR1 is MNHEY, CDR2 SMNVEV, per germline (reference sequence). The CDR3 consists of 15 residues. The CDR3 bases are TGTGCCAGCAGTTCGTCCCGTTATAGCAATCAGCCCCAGCATTTT. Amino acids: CASSSSRYSNQPQHF.

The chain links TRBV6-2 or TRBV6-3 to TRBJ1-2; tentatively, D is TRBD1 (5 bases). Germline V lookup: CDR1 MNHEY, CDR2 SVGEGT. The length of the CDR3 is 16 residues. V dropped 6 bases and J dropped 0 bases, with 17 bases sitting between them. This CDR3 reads CASSILGGATNYGYTF. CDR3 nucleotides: TGTGCCAGCAGCATATTGGGAGGGGCTACTAACTATGGCTACACCTTC.

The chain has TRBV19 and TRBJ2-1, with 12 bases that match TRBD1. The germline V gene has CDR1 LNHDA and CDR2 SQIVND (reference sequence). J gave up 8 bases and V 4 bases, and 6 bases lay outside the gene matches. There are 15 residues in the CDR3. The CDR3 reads CASSKGQGATDEQFF. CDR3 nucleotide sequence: TGTGCCAGTAGTAAGGGACAGGGGGCGACGGATGAGCAGTTCTTC.

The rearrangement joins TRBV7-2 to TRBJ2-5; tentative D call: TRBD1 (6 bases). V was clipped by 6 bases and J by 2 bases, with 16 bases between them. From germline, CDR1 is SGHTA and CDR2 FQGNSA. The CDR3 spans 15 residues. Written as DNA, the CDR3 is TGTGCCAGCAGTTACCACGGGCAGGGGCAAGAGACCCAGTACTTC. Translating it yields CASSYHGQGQETQYF.

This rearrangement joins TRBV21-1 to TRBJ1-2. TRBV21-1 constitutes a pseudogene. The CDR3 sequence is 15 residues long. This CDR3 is CASSKGQGGLYGYTF. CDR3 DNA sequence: TGTGCCAGCAGCAAAGGCCAGGGAGGTCTGTATGGCTACACCTTC.

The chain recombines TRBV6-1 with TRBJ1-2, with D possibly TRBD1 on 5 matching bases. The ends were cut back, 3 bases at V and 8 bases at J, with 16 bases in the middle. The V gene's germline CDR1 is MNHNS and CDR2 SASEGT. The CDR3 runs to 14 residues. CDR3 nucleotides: TGTGCCAGCAGTGAGGTCAGGGCTATTGGCGGCTACACCTTC. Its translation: CASSEVRAIGGYTF.

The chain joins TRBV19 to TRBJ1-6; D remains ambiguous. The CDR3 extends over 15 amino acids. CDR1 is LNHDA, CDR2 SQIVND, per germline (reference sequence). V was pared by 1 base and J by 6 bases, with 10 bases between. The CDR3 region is CASSIGSPVNSPLHF. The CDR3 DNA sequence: TGTGCCAGTAGTATAGGTAGCCCAGTTAATTCACCCCTCCACTTT.

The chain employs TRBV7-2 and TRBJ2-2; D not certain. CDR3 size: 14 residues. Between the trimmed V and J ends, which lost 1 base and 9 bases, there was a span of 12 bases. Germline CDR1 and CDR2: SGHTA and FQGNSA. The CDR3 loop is CASSLVFPPRELFF. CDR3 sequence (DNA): TGTGCCAGCAGCTTAGTATTCCCTCCCCGGGAGCTGTTTTTT.

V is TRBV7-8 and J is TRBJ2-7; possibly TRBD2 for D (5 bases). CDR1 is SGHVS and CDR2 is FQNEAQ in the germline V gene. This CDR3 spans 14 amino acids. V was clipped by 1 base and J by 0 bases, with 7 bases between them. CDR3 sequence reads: CASSLVRGSYEQYF. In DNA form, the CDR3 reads TGTGCCAGCAGCTTAGTCCGGGGCTCCTACGAGCAGTACTTC.

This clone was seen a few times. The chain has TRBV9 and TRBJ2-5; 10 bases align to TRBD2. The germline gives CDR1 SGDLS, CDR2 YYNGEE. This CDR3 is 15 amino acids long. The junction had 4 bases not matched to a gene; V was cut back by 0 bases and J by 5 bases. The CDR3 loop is CASSVDASGSETQYF. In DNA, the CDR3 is TGTGCCAGCAGCGTAGACGCTAGCGGGAGTGAGACCCAGTACTTC. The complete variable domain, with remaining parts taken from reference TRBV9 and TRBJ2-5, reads DSGVTQTPKHLITATGQRVTLRCSPRSGDLSVYWYQQSLDQGLQFLIQYYNGEERAKGNILERFSAQQFPDLHSELNLSSLELGDSALYFCASSVDASGSETQYFGPGTRLLVL.

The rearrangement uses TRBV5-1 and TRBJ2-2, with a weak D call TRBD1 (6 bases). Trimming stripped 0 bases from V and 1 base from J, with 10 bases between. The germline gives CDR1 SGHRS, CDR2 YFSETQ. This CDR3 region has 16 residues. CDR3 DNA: TGCGCCAGCAGCTTGGTGGGCAGGGGGAACACCGGGGAGCTGTTTTTT. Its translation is CASSLVGRGNTGELFF.

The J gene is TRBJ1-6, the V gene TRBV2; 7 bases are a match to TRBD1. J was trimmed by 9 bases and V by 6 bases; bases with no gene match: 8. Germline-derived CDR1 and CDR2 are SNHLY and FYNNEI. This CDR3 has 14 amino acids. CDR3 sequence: CASRGTGVASPLHF. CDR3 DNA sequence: TGTGCCAGCAGAGGCACAGGGGTGGCTTCACCCCTCCACTTT.

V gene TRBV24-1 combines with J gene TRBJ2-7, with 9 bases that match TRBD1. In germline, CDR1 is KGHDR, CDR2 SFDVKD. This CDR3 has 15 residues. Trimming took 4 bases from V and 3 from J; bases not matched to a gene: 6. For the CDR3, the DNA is TGTGCCACCAGTGACGGGGGACAGGGAAGCTACGAGCAGTACTTC. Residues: CATSDGGQGSYEQYF.

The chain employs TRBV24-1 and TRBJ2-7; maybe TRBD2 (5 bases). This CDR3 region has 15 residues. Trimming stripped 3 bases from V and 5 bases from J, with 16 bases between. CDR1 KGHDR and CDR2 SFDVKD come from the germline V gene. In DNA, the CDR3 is TGTGCCACCAGTGATCCGAGTAGAGGGTTCGACGAGCAGTACTTC. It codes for CATSDPSRGFDEQYF.